This T cell receptor (beta chain) emerged from a study of cytomegalovirus exposure and HLA in healthy donors. Study in general: Drawn from HLA-typed donors, about 82 million unique TCRs were held in an early data release. Notes on the study in general: CMV serostatus was the only immune exposure information that was available. It was in a later analysis that TCR association rates were seen to vary by HLA locus, highest for DRB1 and lowest for HLA-C. Per published accounts, TCR beta sequences correctly predicted the HLA-A and HLA-B alleles of most subjects.

Note on this clone: Antigen unknown.

It was with 60 Vbeta and 13 Jbeta primers that the PCR ran. Assay used: immunoSEQ multiplex PCR; TCRdb lists only in-frame clones, some missing. The sample shows a few hundred thousand clones, nearly 95% of them seen only once. The CDR3 runs to 14 residues. J was trimmed by 10 bases and V by 0 bases; bases with no gene match: 2. Germline V gives CDR1 SGHRS, CDR2 YFSETQ. This TCR was sampled from a girl aged 2-9 years in good health and CMV-seronegative. The rearrangement uses TRBV5-1 and TRBJ2-1, with 12 nucleotides matching TRBD2. Sequences were obtained from PBMCs. CDR3 loop: CASSLGLAGEEQFF. CDR3 sequence (DNA): TGCGCCAGCAGCTTGGGACTAGCGGGGGAGGAGCAGTTCTTC.